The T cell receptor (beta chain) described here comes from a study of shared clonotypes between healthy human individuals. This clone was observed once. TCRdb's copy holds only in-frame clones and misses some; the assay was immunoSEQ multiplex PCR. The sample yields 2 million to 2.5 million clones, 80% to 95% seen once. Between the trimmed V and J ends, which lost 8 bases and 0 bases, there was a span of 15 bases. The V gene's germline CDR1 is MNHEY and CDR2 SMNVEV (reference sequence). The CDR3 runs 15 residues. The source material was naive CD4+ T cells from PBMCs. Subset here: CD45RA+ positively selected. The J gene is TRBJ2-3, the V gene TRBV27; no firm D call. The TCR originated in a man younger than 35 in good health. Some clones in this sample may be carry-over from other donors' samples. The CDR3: CASSSARFSTDTQYF. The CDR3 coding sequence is TGTGCCAGCTCAAGCGCGCGATTTAGCACAGATACGCAGTATTTT.